The rows below give T cell receptor beta chains drawn from one sample of a study of tumor-infiltrating lymphocytes in primary liver carcinoma. Each CDR3 protein gets one entry after TCRdb re-called the multiplex PCR reads with MiXCR. The sample includes fewer than 400,000 distinct CDR3 sequences, around three fifths of them seen just once. Sequences were obtained from peripheral blood. These receptors came from a woman aged 30 to 39 with primary liver carcinoma and hepatitis B virus infection. CDR3s include the opening cysteine and the closing phenylalanine or tryptophan. The D gene is left open where the match is weak. Only part of the rows carry a size: once, few, many, or a class if the clone is expanded.

clone_size	v_call	j_call	d_call	cdr3_nt	cdr3_aa
NA	TRBV11-2	TRBJ2-3	TRBD2	TGTGCCAGCAGCTTTAGCGGGAATATTCATTCAGATACGCGGTATTTT	CASSFSGNIHSDTRYF
NA	TRBV10-3	TRBJ2-1	TRBD2	TGTGCCATCAGTGAGTCAATTAGCGGGAGGAGGAGCTCCTACAATGGGCAGTTCTTC	CAISESISGRRSSYNGQFF
NA	TRBV11-3	TRBJ2-1	NA	TGTGTCAGCAGCTTAGGGCAGAGGGGGAGGTTGTATGAGCAGTTCTTC	CVSSLGQRGRLYEQFF
NA	TRBV29-1	TRBJ2-7	NA	TGCAGCGTCCTGACTAACGGGAGTCCCACCCATTACTTC	CSVLTNGSPTHYF
NA	TRBV11-2	TRBJ2-3	NA	TGTGCCAGCAGCTTTGACAGTGCGGGAAGCACAGATACGCAGTATTTT	CASSFDSAGSTDTQYF
many	TRBV4-3	TRBJ2-1	TRBD2	TGCGCCAGCAGCCAAGCCTCAGCGGGAGGGCTTCGGAATGAGCAGTTCTTC	CASSQASAGGLRNEQFF
many	TRBV29-1	TRBJ1-2	NA	TGCAGCGTTGTTTCCCCGGACACCGGAGGCGGCTACACCTTC	CSVVSPDTGGGYTF
NA	TRBV30	TRBJ1-4	TRBD1	TGTGCCTGGAGTCGGGGACAGGGCCTTTTAAATGAAAAACTGTTTTTT	CAWSRGQGLLNEKLFF
few	TRBV12-3/TRBV12-4	TRBJ2-1	NA	TGTGCCAGCAGTATGACCAAGGAGCAGTTCTTC	CASSMTKEQFF
many	TRBV29-1	TRBJ2-7	TRBD1	TGCAGCGTTGAAGGGAGGGGGGACAGGGGCCCCTACGAGCAGTACTTC	CSVEGRGDRGPYEQYF
NA	TRBV6-5	TRBJ2-1	TRBD2	TGTGCCAGCAGTTCTAGCGGGACGGGGGAGCAGTTCTTC	CASSSSGTGEQFF
many	TRBV6-5	TRBJ2-7	TRBD2	TGTGCCAGCAGTTACTCGATTATAGCGGGGGCCTACGAGCAGTACTTC	CASSYSIIAGAYEQYF
NA	TRBV11-3	TRBJ1-5	NA	TGTACCAACAGCTTAGGAGGCCAGCCCCAGCATTTT	CTNSLGGQPQHF
few	TRBV7-9	TRBJ2-7	NA	TGTGCCAGCAGCTCACGCCCTGGGGGCCTCTACGAGCAGTACTTC	CASSSRPGGLYEQYF
many	TRBV29-1	TRBJ1-2	NA	TGCAGCGTTGGAGGGGGATTCGGAGGACGCCCGGATGGCTACACCTTC	CSVGGGFGGRPDGYTF
NA	TRBV4-1	TRBJ2-5	TRBD2	TGCGCCAGCAGCCAAGATCCTCCGACTAGCGGGAGGGCCTGGTGGCAAGAGACCCAGTACTTC	CASSQDPPTSGRAWWQETQYF
NA	TRBV11-2	TRBJ2-1	NA	TGTGTCAGCAGCTCCAACAGGGGGTATAGCGGGAGTGCTAGTGAGCAGTTCTTC	CVSSSNRGYSGSASEQFF
once	TRBV7-9	TRBJ1-4	NA	TGTGCCAGCAGCCCCCACAGTGAAACTAATGAAAAACTGTTTTTT	CASSPHSETNEKLFF
NA	TRBV12-3/TRBV12-4	TRBJ1-5	TRBD1	TGTGCCAGCAGCTTGGAGGACAGGACCAATCAGCCCCAGCATTTT	CASSLEDRTNQPQHF
few	TRBV29-1	TRBJ2-5	NA	TGCAGCGTTGAAACCGGGGGATCAGAGACCCAGTACTTC	CSVETGGSETQYF
NA	TRBV14	TRBJ2-1	TRBD2	TGTGCCAGCAGCCGGTCTGACCGGGAGGGTCAATTCTTT	CASSRSDREGQFF
NA	TRBV14	TRBJ2-1	NA	TGTGCCAGCAGCCAAGAAAGGATAGAGGGTAACAATGAGCAGTTTTTC	CASSQERIEGNNEQFF
few	TRBV6-2/TRBV6-3	TRBJ1-6	NA	TGTGCCAGCAGTTACACCGGGGCCTCTTCACCCCTCCACTTT	CASSYTGASSPLHF
NA	TRBV6-6	TRBJ1-5	NA	TGTGCCAGCAGTTACTTTTGGGAGCCCCAGCATTTT	CASSYFWEPQHF
NA	TRBV5-5	TRBJ2-2	TRBD2	TGTGCCAGCAGCGTTCGGACTAGCGTGACCGGGGAGCTGTTTTTT	CASSVRTSVTGELFF
NA	TRBV12-3/TRBV12-4	TRBJ2-3	NA	TGTGCCAGCAGTTTAGGGAAGCTAGATACGCAGTATTTT	CASSLGKLDTQYF
NA	TRBV4-3	TRBJ2-1	NA	TGCGCCAGCAGGCAAAATAGTGGGAGGGGGAGATACAATGAGCAGTTCTTC	CASRQNSGRGRYNEQFF
many	TRBV6-2/TRBV6-3	TRBJ2-1	TRBD2	TGTGCCAGCCGGGGGGGGACTTCTTCGATATTGGGTGAGCAGTTCTTC	CASRGGTSSILGEQFF